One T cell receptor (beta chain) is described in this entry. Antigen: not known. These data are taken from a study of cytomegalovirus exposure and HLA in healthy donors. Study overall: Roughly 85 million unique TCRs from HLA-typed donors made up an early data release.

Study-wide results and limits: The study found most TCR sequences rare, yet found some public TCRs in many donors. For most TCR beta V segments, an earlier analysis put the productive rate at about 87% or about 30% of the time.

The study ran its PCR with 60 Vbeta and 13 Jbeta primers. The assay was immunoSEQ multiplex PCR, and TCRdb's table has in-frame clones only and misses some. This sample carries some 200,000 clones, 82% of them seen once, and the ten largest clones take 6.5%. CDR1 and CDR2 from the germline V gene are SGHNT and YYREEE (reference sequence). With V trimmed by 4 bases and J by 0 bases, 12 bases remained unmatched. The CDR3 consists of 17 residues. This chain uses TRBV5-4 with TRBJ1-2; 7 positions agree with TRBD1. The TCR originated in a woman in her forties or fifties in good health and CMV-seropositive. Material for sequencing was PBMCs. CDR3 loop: CASSLGGRGATNYGYTF. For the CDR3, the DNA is TGTGCCAGCAGCCTGGGTGGCAGGGGGGCCACTAACTATGGCTACACCTTC.